This T cell receptor (beta chain) is drawn from a study of CD8+ T cells in alopecia areata. Germline values: CDR1 MDHEN, CDR2 SYDVKM. The V end lost 10 bases, the J end lost 0 bases, and 18 bases lay between the germline ends. The CDR3 covers 15 residues. Those with alopecia areata gave lesional scalp punch biopsies and peripheral blood. Study findings and constraints: Clonality exceeded that of normal scalp in lesional scalp, most notably in alopecia totalis/universalis.

RNA extraction and reverse transcription yielded cDNA as sequencing template. Measured with immunoSEQ multiplex PCR; TCRdb has only the in-frame clones, and not every one. The table includes 50,000 to 70,000 clones, 44% detected once. A remark on this clone: The target antigen is unknown.

The rearrangement uses TRBV28 and TRBJ2-5; perhaps D is TRBD1 or TRBD2 (5 bases each). Sample: NKG2D-low CD8+ T cells sorted from blood. The clonotype originates from a human donor with alopecia areata. CDR3 loop: CAIQNRDADQETQYF. The CDR3 nucleotides are TGTGCCATCCAGAACCGGGACGCCGACCAAGAGACCCAGTACTTC.